This TCR beta chain is from a study of T cell responses to AZD1222 COVID-19 vaccine. Study overall: Pooled together were second doses at about 4 or about 12 weeks.

The CDR3 consists of 17 residues. V shed 0 bases, J shed 2 bases, and the junction held 2 bases outside the gene matches. Germline V gives CDR1 KGHSH, CDR2 LQKENI. Repertoires were generated with immunoSEQ multiplex PCR, while TCRdb's copy carries only in-frame clones and drops some. The profile covers about 120,000 clones, with 88% appearing a single time and roughly 2.4% taken by the ten largest. Here the sequenced sample was peripheral blood, taken on day 0 of AZD1222 vaccination. The receptor comes from an adult in good health. The rearrangement links TRBV18 to TRBJ2-1; 12 nucleotides line up with TRBD2. The CDR3 spells CASSPPTSGRPYNEQFF. The DNA for the CDR3 is TGTGCCAGCTCACCACCGACTAGCGGGAGACCCTACAATGAGCAGTTCTTC.